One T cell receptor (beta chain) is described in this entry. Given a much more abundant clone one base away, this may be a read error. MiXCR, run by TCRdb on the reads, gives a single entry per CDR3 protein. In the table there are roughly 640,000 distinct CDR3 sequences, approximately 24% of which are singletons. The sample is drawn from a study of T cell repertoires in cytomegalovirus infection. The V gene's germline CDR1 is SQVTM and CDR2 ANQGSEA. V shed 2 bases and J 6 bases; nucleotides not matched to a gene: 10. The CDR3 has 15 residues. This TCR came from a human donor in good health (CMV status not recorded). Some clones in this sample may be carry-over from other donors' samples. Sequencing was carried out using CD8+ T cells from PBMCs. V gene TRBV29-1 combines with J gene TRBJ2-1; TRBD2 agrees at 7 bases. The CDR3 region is CSVERGLPGGNEQFF. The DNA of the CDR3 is TGCAGCGTTGAACGTGGACTACCGGGGGGCAATGAGCAGTTCTTC.